Listed below are T cell receptor beta chains from one sample, sequenced in a study of PD-L1 blockade in urothelial cancer. Profiling relied on immunoSEQ multiplex PCR, and the TCRdb table lists in-frame clones only, not all of them. The profile shows roughly 120,000 clones, around 85% of them singletons. Sequenced material: PBMCs, taken around atezolizumab (anti-PD-L1) treatment. These receptors came from a man in his forties or fifties with urothelial cancer. The CDR3 runs from the conserved cysteine through the conserved F or W. A D gene is named only where the DNA matches it firmly. The listing skips clone size in some rows; elsewhere it reads once, few, many or a size class.

j_call | v_call | d_call | clone_size | cdr3_nt | cdr3_aa
TRBJ1-5 | TRBV15 | TRBD1 | - | TGTGCCACCAGCAGAGGAGCAGGGGGGAATCAGCCCCAGCATTTT | CATSRGAGGNQPQHF
TRBJ1-2 | TRBV18 | TRBD1 | - | TGTGCCAGCTCCCAGGGGGACAGATGGGGCTACACCTTC | CASSQGDRWGYTF
TRBJ2-2 | TRBV5-1 | - | - | TGCGCCAGCAGCTTCCAGGGCGGGGAGCTGTTTTTT | CASSFQGGELFF
TRBJ2-7 | TRBV10-3 | TRBD2 | - | TGTGCCATCAGTGGAGGCGGGGGATCCTACGAGCAGTACTTC | CAISGGGGSYEQYF
TRBJ2-7 | TRBV29-1 | TRBD2 | - | TGCAGCGTTGGAGGACTAGCGGGAGGGCCCTACGAGCAGTACTTC | CSVGGLAGGPYEQYF
TRBJ2-1 | TRBV6-6 | TRBD2 | - | TGTGCCAGCAGTCAACGACTAGCGGGAGCGAATGAGCAGTTCTTC | CASSQRLAGANEQFF
TRBJ2-3 | TRBV28 | TRBD2 | - | TGTGCCAGCAGTCGAAGCGGGAGGGGTGGCGCAGATACGCAGTATTTT | CASSRSGRGGADTQYF
TRBJ2-7 | TRBV5-4 | - | - | TGTGCCAGCAGCCCGGTAGCAGACTCCTACGAGCAGTACTTC | CASSPVADSYEQYF
TRBJ1-1 | TRBV6-5 | - | few | TGTGCCAGCAGTCTTGAAGTGACAGGCGTGACTTTCTTT | CASSLEVTGVTFF
TRBJ2-1 | TRBV11-3 | - | once | TGTGCCAGCAGCTTACATCCGACTAGTGAGCAGTTCTTC | CASSLHPTSEQFF
TRBJ1-2 | TRBV21-1 | - | - | TGTGCCAGCAGCAAGTCGGTTGAAGGAGAGTCCGGCTACACCTTC | CASSKSVEGESGYTF
TRBJ1-1 | TRBV7-9 | - | once | TGTGCCAGCAGCCGTAGAAACTTGAACACTGAAGCTTTCTTT | CASSRRNLNTEAFF
TRBJ2-3 | TRBV5-1 | TRBD2 | - | TGCGCCAGCAGCGCGGGGACTAGTCTTTGGGCAGATACGCAGTATTTT | CASSAGTSLWADTQYF
TRBJ1-2 | TRBV5-4 | - | - | TGTGCCAGCAGCTTGGCCGAGAGATCGGGCTACACCTTC | CASSLAERSGYTF
TRBJ2-6 | TRBV30 | TRBD2 | - | TGTGCCTGGAGCGGCGGGGGAAAGGGGGCCAACGTCCTGACTTTC | CAWSGGGKGANVLTF
TRBJ2-3 | TRBV5-1 | TRBD2 | - | TGCGCCAGCAGCCACCGAGCTAGCGGGAGTTTATCAAATACGCAGTATTTT | CASSHRASGSLSNTQYF
TRBJ2-6 | TRBV11-2 | - | few | TGTGCCAGCAGCTTAGGTGTCTCCTCTGGGGCCAACGTCCTGACTTTC | CASSLGVSSGANVLTF
TRBJ2-5 | TRBV19 | - | - | TGTGCCAGTAGGCCTCCTCAGGAACAAGAGACCCAGTACTTC | CASRPPQEQETQYF
TRBJ2-2 | TRBV11-2 | TRBD2 | - | TGTGCCAGCACCGAAGAGGGGAGGGGCGCCGGGGAGCTGTTTTTT | CASTEEGRGAGELFF
TRBJ1-5 | TRBV18 | TRBD1 | - | TGTGCCAGCTCACCCCAGGGGGCGCCGGGCAATCAGCCCCAGCATTTT | CASSPQGAPGNQPQHF
TRBJ2-2 | TRBV2 | - | - | TGTGCCAGCAAACTTGACACCGGGGAGCTGTTTTTT | CASKLDTGELFF
TRBJ2-1 | TRBV2 | TRBD2 | - | TGTGCCAGCAGTGAAGCGCTTGGAGCTAGCGGATACAATGAGCAGTTCTTC | CASSEALGASGYNEQFF
TRBJ1-5 | TRBV7-9 | - | - | TGTGCCAGCAGCTTAGACAGTGCTTTTCAGCCCCAGCATTTT | CASSLDSAFQPQHF
TRBJ2-3 | TRBV9 | TRBD2 | - | TGTGCCAGCAGCGTCGGACTAGCGGGAGGGCCGACAGATACGCAGTATTTT | CASSVGLAGGPTDTQYF
TRBJ1-1 | TRBV5-5 | - | - | TGTGCCAGCAGCGCGGATTATGACAGGTCGATTGCTTTCTTT | CASSADYDRSIAFF
TRBJ1-2 | TRBV5-4 | - | - | TGTGCCAGCAGTTTCGGGGAGACCTATGGCTACACCTTC | CASSFGETYGYTF
TRBJ2-7 | TRBV27 | TRBD2 | - | TGTGCCAGCAGTCGGACTAGCGGGGTCTACGAGCAGTACTTC | CASSRTSGVYEQYF
TRBJ1-6 | TRBV6-4 | TRBD1 | - | TGTGCCAGCAGTGACTCTTGGGACAGCCATTCACCCCTCCACTTT | CASSDSWDSHSPLHF
TRBJ1-1 | TRBV5-8 | - | - | TGTGCCAGCAGCTTTCTCGGGAACCCTGAAGCTTTCTTT | CASSFLGNPEAFF